The clone carrying this TCR beta chain was observed many times. Individuals with ophthalmopathy presented a Clinical Activity Score of at least 3, a NOSPECS grade of at least 4 and a duration under 3 months. Thyroid ultrasound, orbital computed tomography, clinical symptoms, and serum thyroxine and TRAb underpinned diagnoses. PBMCs were obtained from 7.5 to 10 ml fresh peripheral blood. CDR1 and CDR2 from the germline V gene are MDHEN and SYDVKM. This CDR3 comprises 16 residues. V lost 2 bases, J lost 8 bases, and 10 bases stayed unmatched. This sample stems from a study of T cells in Graves' hyperthyroidism and ophthalmopathy. Researchers amplified the TCR beta CDR3 regions from RNA transcripts. A set of HTBI primers served as the primers for a first-round RT-PCR of the TCR CDR3. Each CDR3 protein gets one entry after TCRdb re-called the multiplex PCR reads with MiXCR. There are around 490,000 distinct CDR3 sequences in the sample; 20% occur only once, and around 50% lies in the top ten.

The material sequenced was blood. This receptor was obtained from a man between 35 and 55 years old with Graves' ophthalmopathy. The rearrangement joins TRBV28 to TRBJ2-1; 9 bases line up with TRBD2. The CDR3 here is CASSLAGGPGVDEQFF. In nucleotides, the CDR3 is TGTGCCAGCAGTTTAGCGGGAGGGCCGGGGGTCGATGAGCAGTTCTTC.